This TCR beta chain was profiled in a study of OX40 agonist ivuxolimab in advanced cancers. Per germline, CDR1 MNHEY and CDR2 SMNVEV (reference sequence). Trimming cost V 0 bases and J 0 bases, with 12 bases left between them. The CDR3 is made up of 16 amino acids. Findings and limits, study-wide: The specificity for antigen of the expanded peripheral T cells was not determined.

About this clone itself: Antigen specificity is unknown.

Only in-frame clones appear in the TCRdb table, and some are missing; sequencing was by immunoSEQ multiplex PCR. The data contain some 10,000 clones, less than 90% of them singletons. The receptor was derived from an adult with an advanced solid tumor such as melanoma, head and neck, liver or kidney cancer. The J gene is TRBJ2-7, the V gene TRBV27; D is perhaps TRBD1 (6 bases). The source was CD4+ or CD8+ T cells sorted from blood, collected in a trial of the OX40 agonist ivuxolimab. CDR3 protein: CASSLSARGVSYEQYF. For the CDR3, the DNA is TGTGCCAGCAGTTTATCGGCCAGGGGCGTCTCCTACGAGCAGTACTTC.